The rows below give T cell receptor beta chains drawn from one sample of a study of shared clonotypes between healthy human individuals. Clones were read by immunoSEQ multiplex PCR, and TCRdb kept only the in-frame ones, dropping some. Counted here are about 610,000 clones, about 96% occurring once; the ten biggest clones make up about 0.057%. Material for sequencing was naive CD4+ T cells sorted from blood. These receptors all come from a woman aged 30 to 39 in good health. Each CDR3 is given with its conserved first and last residue.

v_call | cdr3_aa
TRBV5-5 | CASSFDREGWQPQHF
TRBV2 | CATPLAVSTDTQYF
TRBV5-1 | CASSLLGHTQYF
TRBV28 | CASKKWTGGSREQYF
TRBV27 | CASSLTSGIRIVKQYF
TRBV6-1 | CASTMSAFNQPQHF
TRBV5-4 | CASSLVAAGGELFF
TRBV18 | CASLQGGDRQETQYF
TRBV27 | CASSRQGEAFF
TRBV6-5 | CASSHDRGRYGYTF
TRBV2 | CASSGDTGELFF